The 11 T cell receptor beta chains below all came from one sample that was sequenced in a study of CD8 T cells in ankylosing spondylitis (TCRdb year 2017). The library was obtained by 5' RACE. The instrument given in TCRdb is Illumina HiSeq 2500. The raw public data were reprocessed by TCRdb itself: fastp quality trimming at Q25, MiXCR clonotype calling, in-frame beta chains only. A single entry per CDR3 protein holds the most common genes and DNA from its merged rows. For this sample the table gives 200,000 to 250,000 distinct CDR3 sequences, of which roughly 24% were detected only once. The top ten hold around 6.3% of the sample. The source material was blood, either unsorted or a sorted T cell fraction (not recorded which). The receptors were sampled from a male donor with ankylosing spondylitis or in good health (not recorded which).

V is TRBV29-1 and J is TRBJ2-5; no reliable D call. The CDR3 consists of 12 residues. The germline V gene has CDR1 SQVTM and CDR2 ANQGSEA. Here the CDR3 DNA reads TGCAGTAACAACTCTAGGAAAGAGACCCAGTACTTC. Protein sequence: CSNNSRKETQYF.

The genes are TRBV6-6 and TRBJ1-5; D not resolved. The CDR3 covers 12 residues. The V gene lost 6 bases and the J gene lost 4 bases, with 7 bases spanning the gap. Per germline, CDR1 MNHNY and CDR2 SVGAGI (reference sequence). CDR3 in DNA: TGTGCCAGCAGGCTTCTAAATCAGCCCCAGCATTTT. Its translation is CASRLLNQPQHF.

There are many counts of this clonotype. This sequence joins TRBV11-2 and TRBJ2-7, with D tentatively TRBD1 or TRBD2 (6 bases each). In germline, CDR1 is SGHAT, CDR2 FQNNGV. V lost 1 base and J lost 0, with 19 bases in between. This CDR3 has 18 amino acids. CDR3 DNA sequence: TGTGCCAGCAGCTTAGTGATCGGGGGCCGGCGGTCCTCCTACGAGCAGTACTTC. Translating it yields CASSLVIGGRRSSYEQYF.

The chain carries TRBV7-2 and TRBJ2-3, with no clear D. The length of the CDR3 is 14 residues. Germline CDR1 and CDR2: SGHTA and FQGNSA. The V and J ends lost 1 base and 6 bases respectively, with 11 bases between them. CDR3 bases: TGTGCCAGCAGCTTAGTTATTGTTATGGATACGCAGTATTTT. It is translated as CASSLVIVMDTQYF.

Only a few counts were recorded for this clonotype. The CDR3 region has the DNA TGCAGCGTAAGCGAGCGGGGGGGCTATGAGCAGTTCTTC. It specifies CSVSERGGYEQFF. The chain has TRBV29-1 and TRBJ2-1; 10 bases are shared with TRBD2. Losses at the gene ends were 6 bases for V and 8 bases for J; bases not matched to a gene: 7. Germline CDR1 and CDR2: SQVTM and ANQGSEA. The CDR3 is 13 residues long.

This clonotype appeared many times. An end of the junction differs from the germline gene, which may be a read error. The J gene is TRBJ2-3, the V gene TRBV12-3 or TRBV12-4; a weak D match, TRBD2 (5 bases). The CDR3 consists of 10 residues. For the CDR3, the DNA is TGTGCCAGCAGTTTAGAGCTAGCCGATTTT. Its protein is CASSLELADF.

This clonotype has a handful of counts. This chain links TRBV20-1 with TRBJ2-1; D ambiguous. This CDR3 has 12 residues. V was clipped by 1 base and J by 5 bases, with 6 bases between them. CDR1 DFQATT and CDR2 SNEGSKA come from the germline V gene (reference sequence). CDR3 coding DNA: TGCAGTGCTAGAGTCCCAAACAATGAGCAGTTCTTC. Protein product: CSARVPNNEQFF.

The genes are TRBV10-3 and TRBJ2-3; 8 bases map to TRBD2. The ends lost 4 bases at V and 6 bases at J; junction bases unmatched: 3. CDR3 size: 13 residues. Germline values: CDR1 ENHRY, CDR2 SYGVKD. The DNA for the CDR3 is TGTGCCATCAGTGTAGCGGGAATGGATACGCAGTATTTT. This gives the protein CAISVAGMDTQYF.

In this sample, this clonotype turned up many times. The chain uses TRBV10-3 and TRBJ2-5; TRBD1 matches 9 bases. This CDR3 has 14 amino acids. Germline assignment: CDR1 ENHRY and CDR2 SYGVKD. Losses at the gene ends were 4 bases for V and 2 bases for J; bases not matched to a gene: 2. Here the CDR3 DNA reads TGTGCCATCAGTGGGGGACAGGGACAAGAGACCCAGTACTTC. Its protein is CAISGGQGQETQYF.

This clonotype has only a few counts. The J gene is TRBJ2-1, the V gene TRBV20-1, with 9 bases matching TRBD1. CDR1 is DFQATT, CDR2 SNEGSKA, per germline (reference sequence). This CDR3 has 14 amino acids. Here the CDR3 reads CSAPRDRVNNEQFF. The CDR3 DNA sequence: TGCAGCGCCCCCCGGGACAGGGTAAACAATGAGCAGTTCTTC.

This clonotype occurred many times. The chain links TRBV4-1 to TRBJ2-7; 7 positions match TRBD1. Germline trimming cut 1 base from V and 3 bases from J; bases unmatched to any gene: 9. CDR1 and CDR2 from the germline V gene are MGHRA and YSYEKL. The CDR3 sequence is 16 residues long. The CDR3: CASSQGVDRAHYEQYF. The DNA of the CDR3 is TGCGCCAGCAGCCAAGGGGTCGACAGGGCCCACTACGAGCAGTACTTC.